The T cell receptor beta chain described here comes from a study of blood T cell repertoires in COVID-19. Study in general: The United States, Italy and Spain supplied acute and convalescent COVID-19 samples. PBMCs, B-cell-depleted T cells, or T cells were the source of the cDNA or gDNA that made up the material.

Authors' data handling: Reference gene primer amplification yielded estimated nucleated cell counts. Some clones are missing from TCRdb's copy, which holds only in-frame ones; the method was immunoSEQ multiplex PCR. V and J calls plus clone size are reproduced from that table; the DNA served to infer D and trimming. The repertoire holds 60,000 to 75,000 clones, with 91% as singletons. Seattle enrolled patients during active infection and tracked them longitudinally. Trimming cost V 6 bases and J 1 base, with 13 bases left between them. This CDR3 is 15 amino acids long. Germline CDR1 reads LNHDA; CDR2 reads SQIVND (reference sequence).

The sample was peripheral blood. The chain recombines TRBV19 with TRBJ1-3; tentative D call: TRBD1 (6 bases). This clonotype was obtained from a man aged 35 to 55 with COVID-19, enrolled during active disease. The DNA for the CDR3 is TGTGCCAGTAGCCCGGGACATCAGTCTGGAAACACCATATATTTT. Amino acids: CASSPGHQSGNTIYF. The whole variable domain, remainder taken from reference TRBV19 and TRBJ1-3, is DGGITQSPKYLFRKEGQNVTLSCEQNLNHDAMYWYRQDPGQGLRLIYYSQIVNDFQKGDIAEGYSVSREKKESFPLTVTSAQKNPTAFYLCASSPGHQSGNTIYFGEGSWLTVV.